Below are 11 T cell receptor beta chains sequenced from a single sample in a study of blood T cell repertoires in COVID-19. The assay was immunoSEQ multiplex PCR, and TCRdb's table has in-frame clones only and misses some. This table has hundreds of thousands of clones, around 87% appearing once. Sequenced: PBMCs or T cells enriched from blood (not recorded which). Every receptor here comes from a woman aged 45 to 65 who had recovered from COVID-19.

V and J are TRBV27 and TRBJ2-5; 13 nucleotides match TRBD2. The junction had 9 bases not matched to a gene; V was cut back by 8 bases and J by 0 bases. CDR1 and CDR2 (germline): MNHEY, SMNVEV (reference sequence). The CDR3 loop spans 17 amino acids. CDR3 loop: CASPPGLAGTDQETQYF. As DNA, the CDR3 is TGTGCCAGCCCCCCGGGACTAGCGGGGACCGACCAAGAGACCCAGTACTTC.

This clone was detected only a few times. J is TRBJ2-5 and V is TRBV9, with TRBD2 identical over 12 bases. Germline CDR1 and CDR2: SGDLS and YYNGEE. The CDR3 covers 15 residues. Trimming at V came to 4 bases and at J to 4 bases, leaving 5 bases not matched to a gene. The CDR3 region is CASSSSGGAGETQYF. The CDR3 DNA reads TGTGCCAGCAGCTCTAGCGGGGGGGCGGGAGAGACCCAGTACTTC. The full variable domain, its missing parts supplied by reference TRBV9 and TRBJ2-5, is DSGVTQTPKHLITATGQRVTLRCSPRSGDLSVYWYQQSLDQGLQFLIQYYNGEERAKGNILERFSAQQFPDLHSELNLSSLELGDSALYFCASSSSGGAGETQYFGPGTRLLVL.

The chain carries TRBV10-3 and TRBJ2-7; 10 nucleotides match TRBD2. With V trimmed by 10 bases and J by 0 bases, 9 bases remained unmatched. Germline-derived CDR1 and CDR2 are ENHRY and SYGVKD. This CDR3 has 15 residues. The CDR3 region is CATTGTSVGSYEQYF. The CDR3 coding sequence is TGTGCCACCACCGGGACTAGCGTAGGCTCCTACGAGCAGTACTTC.

The chain carries TRBV6-5 and TRBJ1-5, with no clear D. There are 14 residues in the CDR3. The ends were cut back, 8 bases at V and 0 bases at J, with 11 bases in the middle. The germline gives CDR1 MNHEY, CDR2 SVGAGI. In nucleotides, the CDR3 is TGTGCCAGCTCGACTCCGGCTAGCAATCAGCCCCAGCATTTT. Amino acid sequence: CASSTPASNQPQHF.

The chain is built from TRBV3-1 (or the pseudogene TRBV3-2) and TRBJ2-3; perhaps TRBD1 as D (6 bases). V was trimmed by 2 bases and J by 2 bases, leaving 17 bases between them. The CDR3 is 17 amino acids. Germline V gives CDR1 LGHDT, CDR2 YNNKEL (reference sequence). This CDR3 reads CASSQPRGSLSTDTQYF. The CDR3 DNA reads TGTGCCAGCAGCCAACCCAGGGGATCCTTATCCACAGATACGCAGTATTTT.

The chain links TRBV19 to TRBJ1-4, with no clear D. The CDR3 totals 14 residues. Trimming removed 4 bases at V and 4 bases at J, with 10 bases between. The germline CDR1 and CDR2 sequences are LNHDA and SQIVND (reference sequence). CDR3 loop: CASSTPELNEKLFF. The CDR3 DNA reads TGTGCCAGTAGTACGCCTGAACTTAATGAAAAACTGTTTTTT. Complete variable domain (other parts from reference TRBV19 and TRBJ1-4): DGGITQSPKYLFRKEGQNVTLSCEQNLNHDAMYWYRQDPGQGLRLIYYSQIVNDFQKGDIAEGYSVSREKKESFPLTVTSAQKNPTAFYLCASSTPELNEKLFFGSGTQLSVL.

The gene calls are TRBV5-6 and TRBJ1-6; the D is unclear. The CDR3 runs 15 residues. With 5 bases removed from V and 7 bases from J, the gap between germline ends came to 16 bases. Germline assignment: CDR1 SGHDT and CDR2 YYEEEE. The CDR3 sequence is CASSPAAGRNSPLHF. In DNA, the CDR3 is TGTGCCAGCAGTCCCGCGGCGGGGAGGAATTCACCCCTCCACTTT.

The chain joins TRBV7-2 to TRBJ1-2, with D uncertain. V gave up 1 base and J gave up 4 bases, with 4 bases separating them. Germline V gives CDR1 SGHTA, CDR2 FQGNSA. This CDR3 is 12 amino acids long. This chain's CDR3 is CASSLGSYGYTF. In nucleotides, the CDR3 is TGTGCCAGCAGCTTAGGCAGCTATGGCTACACCTTC. The full variable domain, with the rest looked up from reference TRBV7-2 and TRBJ1-2, is GAGVSQSPSNKVTEKGKDVELRCDPISGHTALYWYRQSLGQGLEFLIYFQGNSAPDKSGLPSDRFSAERTGGSVSTLTIQRTQQEDSAVYLCASSLGSYGYTFGSGTRLTVV.

The CDR3 coding sequence is TGTGCCGGGACTAGCGGGGTCCTCGGAGAGACCCAGTACTTC. This sequence encodes CAGTSGVLGETQYF. This chain uses TRBV18 with TRBJ2-5; 13 bases match TRBD2. The CDR3 length is 14 residues. Germline lookup yields CDR1 KGHSH and CDR2 LQKENI. V lost 11 bases and J lost 4; bases outside the gene matches: 7.

The chain recombines TRBV11-2 with TRBJ2-1, with 7 bases identical to TRBD2. CDR1 and CDR2 (germline): SGHAT, FQNNGV. This CDR3 comprises 14 residues. The V gene end was trimmed by 5 bases and the J gene end by 4 bases; junction bases not matched to a gene: 5. The CDR3 reads CASSPRAGYNEQFF. CDR3 in DNA: TGTGCCAGCAGCCCAAGAGCGGGATACAATGAGCAGTTCTTC.

This clone was counted once. The rearrangement uses TRBV7-8 and TRBJ1-2; 9 bases map to TRBD1. Trimming at V came to 5 bases and at J to 8 bases, leaving 6 bases not matched to a gene. Per germline, CDR1 SGHVS and CDR2 FQNEAQ. This CDR3 comprises 13 residues. The CDR3 loop reads CASSRDRASGYTF. The CDR3 nucleotides are TGTGCCAGCAGCCGGGACAGGGCATCCGGCTACACCTTC.